Below are 24 T cell receptor beta chains sequenced from a single sample in a study of T-cell reconstitution after alpha-beta-depleted transplantation in children. Unique molecular identifiers were built into the TCRbeta library. Each CDR3 protein gets one entry after TCRdb re-called the PCR reads with MiXCR. The repertoire holds approximately 70,000 distinct CDR3 sequences, with roughly 5.2% as singletons. The specimen was PBMCs, mostly from graft donor cells, collected 180 days after TCRalphabeta/CD19-depleted stem cell transplant. The receptors come from a boy in the first two years of life who had a stem cell transplant for acute myeloid leukemia, so the T cells may come from the graft donor.

A note on this clonotype: A much larger clone differs from this one at a single base, so this may be a read error. This chain uses TRBV12-3 or TRBV12-4 with TRBJ2-1, with a tentative D call TRBD2 (9 bases). CDR3 length equals 16 residues. The CDR3 region has the DNA TGTGCCAGCGGGACAGGACTAGCGACCTCCTACAATGGGCAGTTCTTC. It is translated as CASGTGLATSYNGQFF.

This clonotype was observed at least ten times. The chain couples TRBV6-1 to TRBJ2-2, with 10 positions matching TRBD1. The germline CDR1 and CDR2 sequences are MNHNS and SASEGT. V shed 6 bases and J 3 bases; nucleotides not matched to a gene: 1. The CDR3 loop spans 14 amino acids. CDR3 protein: CASRGTGDTGELFF. In nucleotides, the CDR3 is TGTGCCAGCAGGGGGACAGGGGACACCGGGGAGCTGTTTTTT.

Turning to this clonotype: Being one base from a much bigger clone, this may be a read error. The rearrangement uses TRBV20-1 and TRBJ1-2; D not certain. Germline V gene lookup returns CDR1 DFQATT and CDR2 SNEGSKA (reference sequence). The CDR3 contains 17 residues. The DNA for the CDR3 is TGCTGTGCTAGCGACTTCCAATCTTCAGGATTGAACTATGGCTACACCTTC. Translated: CCASDFQSSGLNYGYTF.

This clonotype was recorded at least ten times. V usage is TRBV5-1 and J usage is TRBJ2-5, with TRBD1 matching 9 bases. The junction had 6 bases not matched to a gene; V was cut back by 4 bases and J by 5 bases. The CDR3 has 14 amino acids. Per germline, CDR1 SGHRS and CDR2 YFSETQ. The CDR3 is CASSPGQGLETQYF. Written as DNA, the CDR3 is TGCGCCAGCAGCCCCGGACAGGGGTTGGAGACCCAGTACTTC.

This clonotype was observed many times. The V and J genes are TRBV12-3 or TRBV12-4 and TRBJ1-4; no clear D. Trimming shortened V by 2 bases and J by 0 bases, and 7 bases separated the two germline ends. CDR3 length: 15 residues. The chain's CDR3 is CASSLWAATNEKLFF. DNA of the CDR3: TGTGCCAGCAGTTTATGGGCCGCAACTAATGAAAAACTGTTTTTT.

This chain uses TRBV30 with TRBJ2-3, with 9 bases identical to TRBD2. Losses at the gene ends were 3 bases for V and 2 bases for J; bases not matched to a gene: 9. Germline values: CDR1 GTSNPN, CDR2 SVGIG (reference sequence). The CDR3 has 16 amino acids. The CDR3 loop is CAWSAGLAGPTDTQYF. The CDR3 DNA sequence: TGTGCCTGGAGCGCGGGGCTAGCGGGGCCCACAGATACGCAGTATTTT.

This clonotype was counted many times. The chain employs TRBV28 and TRBJ1-4; no clear D. Trimming took 2 bases from V and 6 from J, leaving 10 bases between them. Germline V gives CDR1 MDHEN, CDR2 SYDVKM. The CDR3 has 14 residues. CDR3 sequence: CASSLHGSDEKLFF. The CDR3 DNA is TGTGCCAGCAGTTTACATGGGAGTGATGAAAAACTGTTTTTT. The whole variable domain, filled in from reference TRBV28 and TRBJ1-4, reads DVKVTQSSRYLVKRTGEKVFLECVQDMDHENMFWYRQDPGLGLRLIYFSYDVKMKEKGDIPEGYSVSREKKERFSLILESASTNQTSMYLCASSLHGSDEKLFFGSGTQLSVL.

This clonotype was seen repeatedly, ten times or more. The V and J genes are TRBV7-2 and TRBJ2-7; D is uncertain. In germline, CDR1 is SGHTA, CDR2 FQGNSA. The germline V and J ends were trimmed by 1 base and 5 bases, with 12 bases remaining between them. The CDR3 totals 14 residues. This chain's CDR3 is CASSLGVVFDEQYF. The CDR3 nucleotides read TGTGCCAGCAGCTTAGGGGTGGTGTTCGACGAGCAGTACTTC. The full variable domain, in which reference TRBV7-2 and TRBJ2-7 provide the parts outside the CDR3, is GAGVSQSPSNKVTEKGKDVELRCDPISGHTALYWYRQSLGQGLEFLIYFQGNSAPDKSGLPSDRFSAERTGGSVSTLTIQRTQQEDSAVYLCASSLGVVFDEQYFGPGTRLTVT.

The table lists this clonotype with many counts. This chain uses TRBV7-6 with TRBJ1-6; D uncertain. The CDR3 is 17 amino acids. Germline CDR1 is SGHVS and CDR2 is FNYEAQ. Trimming took off 0 bases at V and 0 bases at J, with 9 bases between the two ends. The CDR3 nucleotides are TGTGCCAGCAGCTTAGCGGACCGAAGCTCCTATAATTCACCCCTCCACTTT. Translating gives CASSLADRSSYNSPLHF.

In its sample, this clonotype was seen many times. The chain couples TRBV12-3 or TRBV12-4 to TRBJ1-2; unclear D gene. CDR3 length: 14 amino acids. The germline V and J ends were trimmed by 0 bases and 4 bases, with 9 bases remaining between them. The CDR3 region has the DNA TGTGCCAGCAGTTTAGCGCGTGGCTCCTATGGCTACACCTTC. Encoded protein: CASSLARGSYGYTF.

Ten or more counts support this clonotype. The chain is built from TRBV5-5 and TRBJ2-5; possible D gene TRBD2, 5 bases. The CDR3 has 16 residues. Germline CDR1 is SGHKS and CDR2 is YYEKEE (reference sequence). V lost 1 base and J 1 base, leaving 14 bases between the germline ends. The CDR3 spells CASSLSPGVVQETQYF. The CDR3 nucleotides read TGTGCCAGCAGCTTGTCCCCCGGGGTAGTCCAAGAGACCCAGTACTTC.

Many counts were recorded for this clonotype. The gene calls are TRBV15 and TRBJ2-3, with 12 bases identical to TRBD2. Germline lookup yields CDR1 LNHNV and CDR2 YYDKDF (reference sequence). This CDR3 spans 17 amino acids. V trimming: 0 bases; J trimming: 5 bases; junction bases outside the gene matches: 6. CDR3 loop: CATSRDLAGGPKDTQYF. The DNA for the CDR3 is TGTGCCACCAGCAGAGATCTAGCGGGGGGGCCTAAAGATACGCAGTATTTT.

This clonotype was counted at least ten times. The rearrangement joins TRBV11-2 to TRBJ2-7; tentatively, D is TRBD1 (5 bases). The V end lost 2 bases, the J end lost 1 base, and 6 bases lay between the germline ends. Germline V gene data show CDR1 as SGHAT and CDR2 as FQNNGV. The CDR3 consists of 13 residues. The CDR3 here is CASSLQGSYEQYV. The CDR3 DNA reads as TGTGCCAGCAGCTTACAGGGTTCCTACGAGCAGTACGTC.

This clonotype was observed at least ten times. The chain links TRBV20-1 to TRBJ2-1, with 8 bases that match TRBD2. The germline V gene encodes CDR1 DFQATT and CDR2 SNEGSKA (reference sequence). V shed 3 bases and J 4 bases; nucleotides not matched to a gene: 8. The CDR3 is 15 amino acids. This CDR3 reads CSARDSTGGYNEQFF. CDR3 nucleotide sequence: TGCAGTGCTAGGGACAGTACGGGGGGGTACAATGAGCAGTTCTTC.

This clonotype has at least ten counts. The V call is TRBV12-3 or TRBV12-4, the J call TRBJ1-5; D unresolved. The CDR3 has 14 residues. Trimming left V 3 bases short and J 4 bases short, with 10 bases between. Written as DNA, the CDR3 is TGTGCCAGCAGTTTGCGATGGCCAAATCAGCCCCAGCATTTT. This codes for CASSLRWPNQPQHF.

At least ten counts were recorded for this clonotype. The chain carries TRBV12-3 or TRBV12-4 and TRBJ1-1; TRBD1 aligns across 9 bases. The CDR3 has 17 residues. V gave up 6 bases and J gave up 1 base; unmatched junction bases: 12. The CDR3, as DNA: TGTGCCAGCAGCCTGGACAGGGGTAAGCGGGGGAACACTGAAGCTTTCTTT. Translating it yields CASSLDRGKRGNTEAFF.

At least ten counts were recorded for this clonotype. This chain connects TRBV7-2 to TRBJ2-7; weak D call: TRBD1 (5 bases). Looked up from germline, CDR1 is SGHTA and CDR2 is FQGNSA. V lost 2 bases and J 4 bases, leaving 9 bases between the germline ends. This CDR3 is 13 amino acids long. The CDR3 protein is CASSLRQGYEQYF. CDR3 in DNA: TGTGCCAGCAGCTTAAGGCAGGGTTACGAGCAGTACTTC.

The sample holds many counts of this clonotype. The V call is TRBV19, the J call TRBJ1-2; D not certain. This CDR3 spans 13 amino acids. Trimming cost V 3 bases and J 2 bases, with 7 bases left between them. The germline CDR1 and CDR2 sequences are LNHDA and SQIVND (reference sequence). Here the CDR3 reads CASSIMDNYGYTF. CDR3 DNA sequence: TGTGCCAGTAGTATTATGGACAACTATGGCTACACCTTC.

This clonotype was seen many times. The rearrangement links TRBV6-6 to TRBJ1-3; D is unclear. Germline loops: CDR1 MNHNY, CDR2 SVGAGI (reference sequence). The CDR3 runs 13 residues. Trimming left V 2 bases short and J 8 bases short, with 10 bases between. For the CDR3, the DNA is TGTGCCAGCAGTTACCCATCCGGGGACACCATATATTTT. This translates into CASSYPSGDTIYF.

This clonotype showed up many times. The chain joins TRBV4-3 to TRBJ2-6; weak D call: TRBD2 (5 bases). The CDR3 consists of 17 residues. Germline-derived CDR1 and CDR2 are LGHNA and YSLEER. Deletions cut 4 bases from V and 4 bases from J, with 17 bases between. The DNA of the CDR3 is TGCGCCAGCAGCCCGGACTCCCGGGCGTCCGGGGCCAACGTCCTGACTTTC. Amino acid sequence: CASSPDSRASGANVLTF.

Many counts were recorded for this clonotype. V is TRBV10-3 and J is TRBJ1-2, with 7 positions matching TRBD1. After removal of 8 bases from V and 4 bases from J, the junction contained 13 bases not matched to a gene. Germline V gives CDR1 ENHRY, CDR2 SYGVKD. The length of the CDR3 is 15 residues. The chain's CDR3 is CAIAEGQRVGYGYTF. DNA for the CDR3: TGTGCCATCGCCGAGGGACAGAGGGTTGGCTATGGCTACACCTTC.

This clonotype was picked up many times. The gene calls are TRBV30 and TRBJ2-3, with 11 bases identical to TRBD2. The CDR3 contains 13 residues. The V segment lost 6 bases and the J segment 4 bases; nucleotides outside the gene matches: 3. Germline V gives CDR1 GTSNPN, CDR2 SVGIG (reference sequence). CDR3 protein: CACSGGAPDTQYF. Here the CDR3 DNA reads TGTGCCTGTAGCGGGGGGGCCCCAGATACGCAGTATTTT.

This clonotype appeared many times. This sequence joins TRBV12-3 or TRBV12-4 and TRBJ1-3; 8 bases are shared with TRBD1. Losses at the gene ends were 5 bases for V and 4 bases for J; bases not matched to a gene: 7. The CDR3 runs 15 residues. CDR3 residues: CASSPQGAAGNTIYF. The CDR3, as DNA: TGTGCCAGCAGTCCTCAGGGGGCAGCAGGAAACACCATATATTTT.

In its sample, this clonotype was seen many times. The rearrangement uses TRBV20-1 and TRBJ1-5, with 10 positions matching TRBD1. Unmatched junction bases numbered 6, after V lost 4 bases and J lost 6 bases. The germline V gene encodes CDR1 DFQATT and CDR2 SNEGSKA (reference sequence). The length of the CDR3 is 14 residues. The CDR3 DNA reads as TGCAGTGCTACCGGGACAGGGGTTGCTCAGCCCCAGCATTTT. Translation: CSATGTGVAQPQHF.